One and the same sample provided the 9 T cell receptor beta chains below, sequenced in a study of T cells in Graves' hyperthyroidism and ophthalmopathy. Amplification yielded TCR beta CDR3 regions, with RNA transcripts as the source. The primer set for the first-round RT-PCR of the TCR CDR3 was HTBI. Via MiXCR, TCRdb re-called the multiplex PCR reads, giving one row per CDR3 protein. The table records about 380,000 distinct CDR3 sequences, about a fifth of them present only once. Sequencing was performed on blood. The receptors shown here come from a man aged 18-30 years with Graves' ophthalmopathy.

This clonotype has at least ten counts. This sequence joins TRBV7-6 and TRBJ2-7; TRBD2 agrees at 11 bases. The CDR3 runs 16 residues. Germline CDR1 is SGHVS and CDR2 is FNYEAQ. Trimming removed 5 bases from V and 3 bases from J; junction bases left unmatched: 9. The CDR3 loop reads CASSEGTSGLIYEQYF. For the CDR3, the DNA is TGTGCCAGCAGCGAGGGGACTAGCGGACTGATCTACGAGCAGTACTTC.

This clonotype was seen just once. This chain connects TRBV4-1 to TRBJ1-4; D ambiguous. The CDR3 runs to 15 residues. Germline V gene sequence: CDR1 MGHRA, CDR2 YSYEKL. The V and J ends lost 3 bases and 8 bases respectively, with 16 bases between them. Written as DNA, the CDR3 is TGCGCCAGCAGCCACTTTGAGAGGTTGGAGGAAAAACTGTTTTTT. Encoded protein: CASSHFERLEEKLFF.

This clonotype was seen repeatedly, ten times or more. CDR3 sequence: CASSLLQGRDSPLHF. DNA of the CDR3: TGTGCCAGCAGTTTATTACAGGGTAGAGATTCACCCCTCCACTTT. The rearrangement joins TRBV12-3 or TRBV12-4 to TRBJ1-6; the D gene is possibly TRBD1 (6 bases). Trimming left V 2 bases short and J 8 bases short, with 13 bases between. The CDR3 extends over 15 amino acids.

This clonotype was observed many times. The chain recombines TRBV20-1 with TRBJ2-3; D is unresolved. The CDR3 is 12 amino acids. The V end lost 5 bases, the J end lost 6 bases, and 12 bases lay between the germline ends. The germline gives CDR1 DFQATT, CDR2 SNEGSKA (reference sequence). DNA for the CDR3: TGCAGTGCTCGCATAGAGCTGGATACGCAGTATTTT. Its translation: CSARIELDTQYF.

The chain combines TRBV7-2 with TRBJ2-3; 16 bases are a match to TRBD2. CDR1 and CDR2 (germline): SGHTA, FQGNSA. The V and J ends lost 5 bases and 4 bases, in that order; junction bases with no gene match: 12. CDR3 size: 19 residues. The CDR3 nucleotides are TGTGCCAGCAGCCGTCGTCCGGGACTAGCGGGAGGGGGCCCAGATACGCAGTATTTT. It yields the protein CASSRRPGLAGGGPDTQYF.

This rearrangement joins TRBV18 to TRBJ2-7; maybe TRBD1 (5 bases). V shed 2 bases and J shed 5 bases, with 13 bases lying between them. The V gene's germline CDR1 is KGHSH and CDR2 LQKENI. This CDR3 has 14 amino acids. DNA for the CDR3: TGTGCCAGCTCACCAGAGGACAAGGGGAACGAGCAGTACTTC. It encodes CASSPEDKGNEQYF.

Ten or more counts support this clonotype. This chain uses TRBV28 with TRBJ2-7, with D possibly being TRBD2 (6 bases). Trimming took off 6 bases at V and 7 bases at J, with 22 bases between the two ends. The CDR3 runs 15 residues. Looked up from germline, CDR1 is MDHEN and CDR2 is SYDVKM. CDR3 nucleotides: TGTGCCAGCAGCCCCTTGGGGGGAGCCCCGAGGGAGCAGTACTTC. Amino acid sequence: CASSPLGGAPREQYF.

This clonotype was seen ten or more times. This chain uses TRBV12-3 or TRBV12-4 with TRBJ1-2, with TRBD1 as a possible D gene (6 bases). The CDR3 runs to 12 residues. V was shortened by 6 bases and J by 7 bases, with 12 bases between the two germline ends. CDR3 sequence: CASRLQGGGYTF. The DNA of the CDR3 is TGTGCCAGCAGGTTACAGGGAGGTGGCTACACCTTC.

This clonotype was observed many times. The chain has TRBV24-1 and TRBJ2-2, with D possibly called TRBD1 or TRBD2 (6 bases each). The CDR3 has 16 amino acids. From germline, CDR1 is KGHDR and CDR2 SFDVKD. V was trimmed by 6 bases and J by 3 bases, leaving 16 bases between them. This chain's CDR3 is CATSSGGGPHTGELFF. The CDR3 DNA follows: TGTGCCACCAGTTCCGGTGGGGGGCCCCACACCGGGGAGCTGTTTTTT.